A few counts support the clone carrying this T cell receptor (beta chain). This sample was taken from a study of response to subunit inactivated influenza vaccine. TCRdb called the RT-PCR reads again in MiXCR, with one record for every CDR3 protein. This sample has approximately 480,000 distinct CDR3 sequences, with roughly 9.7% found just once. Trimming took 0 bases from V and 0 from J, leaving 3 bases between them. The CDR3 covers 14 residues. The germline V gene has CDR1 ENHRY and CDR2 SYGVKD. The sequencing used PBMCs from blood, collected around seven weeks after vaccination. The receptor's source is a middle-aged man who received an inactivated influenza vaccine. The chain is built from TRBV10-3 and TRBJ1-3; D is ambiguous. CDR3 nucleotides: TGTGCCATCAGTGAGTCGTTCTCTGGAAACACCATATATTTT. It is translated as CAISESFSGNTIYF.